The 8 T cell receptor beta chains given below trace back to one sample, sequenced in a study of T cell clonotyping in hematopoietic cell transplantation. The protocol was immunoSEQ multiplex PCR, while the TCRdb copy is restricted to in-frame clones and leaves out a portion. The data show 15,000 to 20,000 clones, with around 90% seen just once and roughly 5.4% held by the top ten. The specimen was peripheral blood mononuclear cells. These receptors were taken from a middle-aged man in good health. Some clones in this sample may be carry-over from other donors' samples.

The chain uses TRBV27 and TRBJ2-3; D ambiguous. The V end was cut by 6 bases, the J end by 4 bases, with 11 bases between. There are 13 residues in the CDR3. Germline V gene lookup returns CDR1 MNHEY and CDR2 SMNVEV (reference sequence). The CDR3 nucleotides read TGTGCCAGCAGCTCTATACCGGCAGATACGCAGTATTTT. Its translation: CASSSIPADTQYF.

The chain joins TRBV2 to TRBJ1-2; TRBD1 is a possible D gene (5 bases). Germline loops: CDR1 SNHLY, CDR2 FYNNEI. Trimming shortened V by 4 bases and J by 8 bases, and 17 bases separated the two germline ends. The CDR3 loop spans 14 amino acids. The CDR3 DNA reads TGTGCCAGCAGTGTGACCAGGGCCCTCAGAGGCTACACCTTC. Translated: CASSVTRALRGYTF.

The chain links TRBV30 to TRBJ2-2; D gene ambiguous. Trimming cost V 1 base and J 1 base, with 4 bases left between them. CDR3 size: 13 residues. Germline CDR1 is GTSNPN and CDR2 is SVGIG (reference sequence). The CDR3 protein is CAWSGVNTGELFF. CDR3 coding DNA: TGTGCCTGGAGTGGGGTGAACACCGGGGAGCTGTTTTTT.

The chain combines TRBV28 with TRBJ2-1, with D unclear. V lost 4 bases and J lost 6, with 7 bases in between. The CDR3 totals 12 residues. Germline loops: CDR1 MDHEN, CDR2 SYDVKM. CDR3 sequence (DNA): TGTGCCAGCAGTTCGGGTTTCAATGAGCAGTTCTTC. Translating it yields CASSSGFNEQFF.

CDR3 amino acids: CASSLWGGKQPQHF. The CDR3 bases are TGTGCCAGCAGTTTATGGGGGGGTAAGCAGCCCCAGCATTTT. The chain couples TRBV28 to TRBJ1-5, with TRBD1 as a possible D gene (5 bases). Germline values: CDR1 MDHEN, CDR2 SYDVKM. This CDR3 contains 14 residues. Trimming took 0 bases from V and 7 from J, leaving 10 bases between them.

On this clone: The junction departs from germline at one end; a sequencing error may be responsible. This CDR3 reads CASSLAGPGVRVF. The CDR3 DNA reads TGCGCCAGCAGCTTGGCGGGACCGGGGGTCAGAGTCTTC. This chain connects TRBV5-1 to TRBJ2-1; D may be TRBD2 (6 bases). Per germline, CDR1 SGHRS and CDR2 YFSETQ. CDR3 length: 13 amino acids.

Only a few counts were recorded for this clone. In nucleotides, the CDR3 is TGTGCCAGCAGCGTAGACGGGAGGGCCTCCAATGAGCAGTTCTTC. The encoded protein is CASSVDGRASNEQFF. The rearrangement uses TRBV9 and TRBJ2-1; 8 positions agree with TRBD2. Per germline, CDR1 SGDLS and CDR2 YYNGEE. J was trimmed by 6 bases and V by 0 bases; bases with no gene match: 5. The CDR3 runs 15 residues. Variable domain in full (rest from reference TRBV9 and TRBJ2-1): DSGVTQTPKHLITATGQRVTLRCSPRSGDLSVYWYQQSLDQGLQFLIQYYNGEERAKGNILERFSAQQFPDLHSELNLSSLELGDSALYFCASSVDGRASNEQFFGPGTRLTVL.

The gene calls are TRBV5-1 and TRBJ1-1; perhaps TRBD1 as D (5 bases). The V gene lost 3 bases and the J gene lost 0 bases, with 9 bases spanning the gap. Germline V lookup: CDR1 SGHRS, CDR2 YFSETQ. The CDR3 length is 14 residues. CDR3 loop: CASSSDSMNTEAFF. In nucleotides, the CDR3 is TGCGCCAGCAGCTCCGACAGCATGAACACTGAAGCTTTCTTT.